Listed below are T cell receptor beta chains from one sample, sequenced in a study of T and B cells in COVID-19 patients. TCRdb used MiXCR to reprocess the multiplex PCR reads, holding one entry per CDR3 protein. The table lists fewer than 8,500 distinct CDR3 sequences, 20% to 30% of them singletons. The sequenced material came from blood. The receptors were sampled from a human donor with active COVID-19. Each CDR3 is given with its conserved first and last residue. The order of the fields is J gene, clone size, D gene, V gene, CDR3 protein, CDR3 DNA. The D gene is left open where the match is weak. Not every row has a clone size; where given, it reads once, few, many or a size class.

j_call: TRBJ2-3; clone_size: medium-sized; d_call: -; v_call: TRBV5-5; cdr3_aa: CASSLAEDTQYF; cdr3_nt: TGTGCCAGCAGCTTGGCGGAGGATACGCAGTATTTT
j_call: TRBJ2-3; clone_size: -; d_call: TRBD2; v_call: TRBV27; cdr3_aa: CASSIAGADTQYF; cdr3_nt: TGTGCCAGCAGTATAGCGGGAGCAGATACGCAGTATTTT
j_call: TRBJ2-3; clone_size: -; d_call: -; v_call: TRBV20-1; cdr3_aa: CSARAGASRTDTQYF; cdr3_nt: TGCAGTGCCCGAGCCGGGGCATCCCGCACAGATACGCAGTATTTT
j_call: TRBJ2-3; clone_size: -; d_call: TRBD2; v_call: TRBV19; cdr3_aa: CASSIRTSGSPDTQYF; cdr3_nt: TGTGCCAGTAGTATTCGGACTAGCGGGAGCCCAGATACGCAGTATTTT
j_call: TRBJ2-3; clone_size: medium-sized; d_call: TRBD2; v_call: TRBV29-1; cdr3_aa: CSFRLAGGPGDTQYF; cdr3_nt: TGCAGCTTTCGACTAGCGGGAGGGCCGGGAGATACGCAGTATTTT
j_call: TRBJ2-2; clone_size: medium-sized; d_call: -; v_call: TRBV19; cdr3_aa: CATTPDGANTGELFF; cdr3_nt: TGTGCCACCACCCCCGATGGGGCGAACACCGGGGAGCTGTTTTTT
j_call: TRBJ2-5; clone_size: medium-sized; d_call: -; v_call: TRBV19; cdr3_aa: CASSSGAATQETQYF; cdr3_nt: TGTGCCAGTAGCTCTGGGGCAGCAACCCAAGAGACCCAGTACTTC
j_call: TRBJ1-5; clone_size: -; d_call: TRBD1; v_call: TRBV6-2/TRBV6-3; cdr3_aa: CASRRDRDRPQHF; cdr3_nt: TGTGCCAGCAGGCGCGACAGGGATCGGCCCCAGCATTTT
j_call: TRBJ2-5; clone_size: many; d_call: -; v_call: TRBV18; cdr3_aa: CASSPYRETQYF; cdr3_nt: TGTGCCAGCTCACCATATAGGGAGACCCAGTACTTC
j_call: TRBJ1-5; clone_size: -; d_call: -; v_call: TRBV30; cdr3_aa: CAWSGGQGRGNQPQHF; cdr3_nt: TGTGCCTGGAGCGGGGGTCAGGGACGAGGCAATCAGCCCCAGCATTTT
j_call: TRBJ1-2; clone_size: many; d_call: -; v_call: TRBV19; cdr3_aa: CASSPRGSDSVRNGYTF; cdr3_nt: TGTGCCAGTAGTCCAAGAGGATCGGACAGCGTCCGCAATGGCTACACCTTC
j_call: TRBJ2-2; clone_size: many; d_call: TRBD2; v_call: TRBV5-6; cdr3_aa: CASRLAGGPSTGELFF; cdr3_nt: TGTGCCAGCCGACTAGCGGGAGGGCCGAGCACCGGGGAGCTGTTTTTT
j_call: TRBJ2-1; clone_size: medium-sized; d_call: TRBD1; v_call: TRBV6-1; cdr3_aa: CASRRQGADNEQFF; cdr3_nt: TGTGCCAGCAGGAGACAGGGGGCGGACAATGAGCAGTTCTTC
j_call: TRBJ1-2; clone_size: few; d_call: TRBD1; v_call: TRBV5-6; cdr3_aa: CASSQQGAVGYGYTF; cdr3_nt: TGTGCCAGCAGCCAACAGGGGGCAGTTGGCTATGGCTACACCTTC
j_call: TRBJ2-3; clone_size: -; d_call: TRBD2; v_call: TRBV12-3/TRBV12-4; cdr3_aa: CASSLRGSGRNADTQYF; cdr3_nt: TGTGCCAGCAGTTTAAGAGGTAGCGGGAGAAACGCAGATACGCAGTATTTT
j_call: TRBJ2-7; clone_size: -; d_call: -; v_call: TRBV20-1; cdr3_aa: CSAHGGRSYEQYF; cdr3_nt: TGCAGTGCTCATGGCGGTCGCTCCTACGAGCAGTACTTC
j_call: TRBJ2-5; clone_size: -; d_call: -; v_call: TRBV18; cdr3_aa: CASSRSSEKETQYF; cdr3_nt: TGTGCCAGCTCACGTTCTAGCGAGAAAGAGACCCAGTACTTC
j_call: TRBJ2-1; clone_size: few; d_call: TRBD1; v_call: TRBV7-2; cdr3_aa: CASSFATGSDEQFF; cdr3_nt: TGTGCCAGCAGCTTCGCGACAGGGTCCGATGAGCAGTTCTTC
j_call: TRBJ1-2; clone_size: few; d_call: -; v_call: TRBV27; cdr3_aa: CASSFLSGRNYGYTF; cdr3_nt: TGTGCCAGCAGTTTTTTATCGGGCAGGAACTATGGCTACACCTTC
j_call: TRBJ2-3; clone_size: once; d_call: -; v_call: TRBV7-9; cdr3_aa: CASSLDWTIRADPSSTDTQYF; cdr3_nt: TGTGCCAGCAGCTTAGATTGGACAATCCGGGCAGATCCTTCTAGCACAGATACGCAGTATTTT
j_call: TRBJ2-1; clone_size: -; d_call: TRBD1; v_call: TRBV20-1; cdr3_aa: CSARYGQGASNEQFF; cdr3_nt: TGCAGTGCTAGATACGGACAGGGGGCTTCGAATGAGCAGTTCTTC
j_call: TRBJ1-6; clone_size: -; d_call: -; v_call: TRBV6-5; cdr3_aa: CASSYRDPGYSPLHF; cdr3_nt: TGTGCCAGCAGTTACCGGGACCCAGGTTATTCACCCCTCCACTTT
j_call: TRBJ2-3; clone_size: medium-sized; d_call: TRBD2; v_call: TRBV6-2/TRBV6-3; cdr3_aa: CASTELAGGPDTQYF; cdr3_nt: TGTGCCAGTACAGAACTAGCGGGAGGGCCGGATACGCAGTATTTT
j_call: TRBJ1-2; clone_size: -; d_call: -; v_call: TRBV6-2/TRBV6-3; cdr3_aa: CASSYRGSDYGYTF; cdr3_nt: TGTGCCAGCAGTTACAGGGGGTCAGACTATGGCTACACCTTC
j_call: TRBJ2-7; clone_size: few; d_call: TRBD2; v_call: TRBV6-5; cdr3_aa: CASSYSGASGGAYEQYF; cdr3_nt: TGTGCCAGCAGTTACTCCGGCGCTAGCGGGGGAGCCTACGAGCAGTACTTC
j_call: TRBJ2-7; clone_size: many; d_call: TRBD2; v_call: TRBV27; cdr3_aa: CASSLQGRTSGRQQYF; cdr3_nt: TGTGCCAGCAGTCTTCAGGGTAGGACTAGCGGGAGACAGCAGTACTTC
j_call: TRBJ2-1; clone_size: -; d_call: TRBD2; v_call: TRBV20-1; cdr3_aa: CSASPGTSGSWKFF; cdr3_nt: TGCAGTGCTAGCCCTGGGACTAGCGGGAGTTGGAAGTTCTTC
j_call: TRBJ2-7; clone_size: -; d_call: -; v_call: TRBV7-9; cdr3_aa: CASSLEQAHSYEQYF; cdr3_nt: TGTGCCAGCAGCTTAGAACAAGCACACTCCTACGAGCAGTACTTC
j_call: TRBJ2-3; clone_size: medium-sized; d_call: -; v_call: TRBV19; cdr3_aa: CASSSGGRGPTDTQYF; cdr3_nt: TGTGCCAGTAGTAGTGGGGGCCGAGGCCCCACAGATACGCAGTATTTT
j_call: TRBJ1-1; clone_size: medium-sized; d_call: -; v_call: TRBV11-3; cdr3_aa: CASSLGRNTEAFF; cdr3_nt: TGTGCCAGCAGCTTAGGGAGGAACACTGAAGCTTTCTTT
j_call: TRBJ2-7; clone_size: few; d_call: -; v_call: TRBV20-1; cdr3_aa: CSASLGLEPYEQYF; cdr3_nt: TGCAGTGCTAGTCTCGGACTGGAGCCCTACGAGCAGTACTTC
j_call: TRBJ2-3; clone_size: -; d_call: TRBD2; v_call: TRBV7-9; cdr3_aa: CAGWRAGGTGDTQYF; cdr3_nt: TGTGCCGGATGGAGAGCGGGAGGGACCGGAGATACGCAGTATTTT
j_call: TRBJ1-1; clone_size: few; d_call: -; v_call: TRBV18; cdr3_aa: CASQQGRNTEAFF; cdr3_nt: TGTGCCAGCCAACAGGGTAGGAACACTGAAGCTTTCTTT
j_call: TRBJ1-3; clone_size: -; d_call: -; v_call: TRBV5-1; cdr3_aa: CASSWGGTSSGNTIYF; cdr3_nt: TGCGCCAGCAGCTGGGGGGGGACGAGCTCTGGAAACACCATATATTTT
j_call: TRBJ2-7; clone_size: few; d_call: -; v_call: TRBV21-1; cdr3_aa: CASSKVRGGPRPCEQYF; cdr3_nt: TGTGCCAGCAGCAAAGTACGGGGGGGACCCCGACCTTGCGAGCAGTACTTC
j_call: TRBJ2-3; clone_size: -; d_call: TRBD2; v_call: TRBV6-6; cdr3_aa: CASSPRLAGITDTQYF; cdr3_nt: TGTGCCAGCAGTCCCCGACTAGCGGGAATTACAGATACGCAGTATTTT
j_call: TRBJ2-7; clone_size: -; d_call: TRBD2; v_call: TRBV10-3; cdr3_aa: CAISETSGTYEQYF; cdr3_nt: TGTGCCATCAGTGAAACTAGCGGAACCTACGAGCAGTACTTC
j_call: TRBJ1-4; clone_size: medium-sized; d_call: TRBD1; v_call: TRBV27; cdr3_aa: CASSLSAGQEEKLFF; cdr3_nt: TGTGCCAGCAGTTTATCAGCGGGACAGGAGGAAAAACTGTTTTTT
j_call: TRBJ2-5; clone_size: many; d_call: TRBD1; v_call: TRBV27; cdr3_aa: CASRTGGQETQYF; cdr3_nt: TGTGCCAGCAGGACAGGGGGCCAAGAGACCCAGTACTTC
j_call: TRBJ2-2; clone_size: medium-sized; d_call: -; v_call: TRBV5-4; cdr3_aa: CASSSGPSSDGELFF; cdr3_nt: TGTGCCAGCAGCTCAGGGCCCTCCTCGGACGGGGAGCTGTTTTTT
j_call: TRBJ2-1; clone_size: many; d_call: -; v_call: TRBV6-6; cdr3_aa: CASSEPGQRRAGEQFF; cdr3_nt: TGTGCCAGCAGTGAACCGGGACAAAGGAGAGCCGGTGAGCAGTTCTTC
j_call: TRBJ1-5; clone_size: many; d_call: TRBD1; v_call: TRBV6-5; cdr3_aa: CASSPDRGSNQPQHF; cdr3_nt: TGTGCCAGCAGCCCCGACAGGGGAAGCAATCAGCCCCAGCATTTT
j_call: TRBJ2-7; clone_size: -; d_call: TRBD1; v_call: TRBV11-2; cdr3_aa: CASSLGRDRALDEQYF; cdr3_nt: TGTGCCAGCAGCCTTGGCCGGGACAGGGCTCTGGACGAGCAGTACTTC
j_call: TRBJ2-2; clone_size: large; d_call: -; v_call: TRBV19; cdr3_aa: CASSIDSEGWAGELFF; cdr3_nt: TGTGCCAGTAGTATAGATTCGGAGGGCTGGGCCGGGGAGCTGTTTTTT
j_call: TRBJ1-5; clone_size: medium-sized; d_call: -; v_call: TRBV19; cdr3_aa: CASSIRGNQPQHF; cdr3_nt: TGTGCCAGTAGTATCAGGGGTAATCAGCCCCAGCATTTT
j_call: TRBJ2-1; clone_size: -; d_call: -; v_call: TRBV27; cdr3_aa: CASSFGGLRNEQFF; cdr3_nt: TGTGCCAGCAGTTTTGGAGGGCTGCGAAATGAGCAGTTCTTC
j_call: TRBJ2-2; clone_size: -; d_call: TRBD1; v_call: TRBV11-3; cdr3_aa: CASSLAGQGIGELFF; cdr3_nt: TGTGCCAGCAGCTTAGCTGGACAGGGAATCGGGGAGCTGTTTTTT
j_call: TRBJ2-2; clone_size: -; d_call: -; v_call: TRBV6-5; cdr3_aa: CASSYSEGVAAGELFF; cdr3_nt: TGTGCCAGCAGTTACTCGGAAGGAGTCGCCGCCGGGGAGCTGTTTTTT
j_call: TRBJ2-2; clone_size: -; d_call: TRBD2; v_call: TRBV27; cdr3_aa: CASSLAGGTKFTGELFF; cdr3_nt: TGTGCCAGCAGTCTAGCGGGAGGGACGAAATTCACCGGGGAGCTGTTTTTT
j_call: TRBJ2-1; clone_size: medium-sized; d_call: TRBD2; v_call: TRBV6-5; cdr3_aa: CASRASGSYNEQFF; cdr3_nt: TGTGCCAGCAGGGCTAGCGGCTCCTACAATGAGCAGTTCTTC
j_call: TRBJ2-1; clone_size: medium-sized; d_call: TRBD2; v_call: TRBV7-6; cdr3_aa: CASSRGLAGVNEQFF; cdr3_nt: TGTGCCAGCAGCCGGGGACTAGCGGGAGTGAATGAGCAGTTCTTC
j_call: TRBJ2-3; clone_size: large; d_call: -; v_call: TRBV11-3; cdr3_aa: CASSQETRAQYF; cdr3_nt: TGTGCCAGCAGCCAAGAGACAAGGGCGCAGTATTTT
j_call: TRBJ2-6; clone_size: large; d_call: -; v_call: TRBV19; cdr3_aa: CASSAGGSGANVLTF; cdr3_nt: TGTGCCAGTAGTGCAGGGGGGTCTGGGGCCAACGTCCTGACTTTC
j_call: TRBJ2-3; clone_size: -; d_call: -; v_call: TRBV20-1; cdr3_aa: CSARRGDTQYF; cdr3_nt: TGCAGTGCTAGAAGAGGGGATACGCAGTATTTT
j_call: TRBJ2-2; clone_size: medium-sized; d_call: TRBD1; v_call: TRBV6-1; cdr3_aa: CASTTIRQGPDTGELFF; cdr3_nt: TGTGCCAGCACTACAATTCGACAGGGACCAGACACCGGGGAGCTGTTTTTT
j_call: TRBJ2-7; clone_size: medium-sized; d_call: -; v_call: TRBV15; cdr3_aa: CATSRDFGFYEQYF; cdr3_nt: TGTGCCACCAGCAGAGATTTTGGGTTCTACGAGCAGTACTTC
j_call: TRBJ2-1; clone_size: -; d_call: TRBD2; v_call: TRBV6-4; cdr3_aa: CASSDQGGVNEQFF; cdr3_nt: TGTGCCAGCAGTGATCAGGGAGGGGTCAATGAGCAGTTCTTC
j_call: TRBJ2-7; clone_size: few; d_call: TRBD2; v_call: TRBV5-1; cdr3_aa: CASSLLDASGGSYEQYF; cdr3_nt: TGCGCCAGCAGCTTGCTCGACGCTAGCGGGGGATCCTACGAGCAGTACTTC
j_call: TRBJ1-2; clone_size: medium-sized; d_call: TRBD1; v_call: TRBV6-5; cdr3_aa: CASIRQGGEALTF; cdr3_nt: TGTGCCAGCATCCGACAGGGCGGCGAGGCTCTTACCTTC
j_call: TRBJ2-2; clone_size: few; d_call: TRBD1; v_call: TRBV19; cdr3_aa: CASSPWTGGTGELFF; cdr3_nt: TGTGCCAGTAGCCCCTGGACAGGGGGCACCGGGGAGCTGTTTTTT